This T cell receptor beta chain stems from a study of blood T cell repertoires in COVID-19. The CDR3 sequence is 14 residues long. Trimming took 7 bases from V and 6 from J, leaving 18 bases between them. From germline, CDR1 is MNHEY and CDR2 SVGAGI. The sample holds a few counts of this clone. Study processing details: Cell counts per sample came from amplifying reference gene primers. Using immunoSEQ multiplex PCR, the repertoire was profiled, and TCRdb retains in-frame clones only, with some absent. V and J calls and clone size are those listed in that table; D and trimming were worked out from the DNA. The table includes approximately 150,000 clones, roughly 90% detected once.

Specimen: peripheral blood. The chain has TRBV6-5 and TRBJ1-2; no definite D call. The receptor was isolated from a woman aged 55-70 years who had recovered from COVID-19. In nucleotides, the CDR3 is TGTGCCAGCACCAAGACCCGGGGATGGGATGGCTACACCTTC. It translates to CASTKTRGWDGYTF.